A selection of T cell receptor beta chains follows, all from one sample in a study of graft-versus-host responses after intestinal transplantation. Clones were sequenced by immunoSEQ multiplex PCR, and TCRdb holds only the in-frame ones, with some missing. The repertoire holds about 81,000 clones, with under 95% as singletons. Their target antigens are unknown. The source material was unstimulated CD4+ T cells sorted from spleen or lymph node cells, sampled before transplant. The receptors were gathered from a human donor who was the organ donor for an intestinal transplant. Each CDR3 is given with its conserved first and last residue.

V	J	CDR3
TRBV18	TRBJ2-7	CASSLNLGQIYEQYF
TRBV18	TRBJ2-3	CASSLLLRGPDTQYF
TRBV5-1	TRBJ1-3	CASSLLGQGASGNTIYF
TRBV5-1	TRBJ2-2	CATTNRVNAGELFF
TRBV28	TRBJ2-2	CASRPRRSRYTGELFF
TRBV15	TRBJ1-4	CATTTGNGATNEKLFF
TRBV18	TRBJ2-5	CASSPPGQGAGETQYF
TRBV6-5	TRBJ1-5	CASSAQGLGNQPQHF
TRBV6-5	TRBJ1-6	CASNKAVGYNSPLHF
TRBV9	TRBJ1-2	CASSVDQYGYTF
TRBV30	TRBJ1-2	CAWSDQGGYTF
TRBV6-4	TRBJ1-2	CASSPDSNYGYTF
TRBV5-6	TRBJ2-4	CASSRGTVRHIQYF
TRBV5-5	TRBJ2-7	CASSLDGGGAKVYEQYF
TRBV5-4	TRBJ2-7	CASSLLIGGREQYF
TRBV4-1	TRBJ1-1	CASSPRQGHRVNTEAFF
TRBV12-2	TRBJ2-7	CASRLVRHRAYEQYF
TRBV5-1	TRBJ2-3	CASSFEPPDTQYF
TRBV11-2	TRBJ1-1	CASSPFPPLQGNKNTEAFF
TRBV21-1	TRBJ2-7	CASSKEWAFSLRSYEQYF
TRBV10-3	TRBJ2-1	CAISESVAGISSYNEQFF
TRBV5-6	TRBJ2-1	CASSLDGTSGNNEQFF